A selection of T cell receptor beta chains follows, all from one sample in a study of shared clonotypes between healthy human individuals. Here immunoSEQ multiplex PCR was the method, and the copy in TCRdb shows in-frame clones only, minus some. The sample gives 530,000 or so clones, almost 80% of which show up once; around 12% is in the top ten. Sequenced input: PBMCs. These receptors came from a woman in her forties in good health. Some clones in this sample may be carry-over from other donors' samples. The CDR3 runs from the conserved cysteine through the conserved F or W. Size values are once, few and many counts, or a class for expanded clones, and some rows have none.

TRBV28,TRBJ1-5,-,CATARGRRANQPQHF
TRBV2,TRBJ2-5,-,CASSAGMLTETQYF
TRBV19,TRBJ2-7,once,CASSEAGVHPYYEQYF
TRBV28,TRBJ2-6,-,CAIQGALRTGANVLTF
TRBV28,TRBJ2-1,-,CASSLSYGTEQFF
TRBV5-6,TRBJ2-2,once,CASSLPGTHTGELFF
TRBV25-1,TRBJ2-7,-,CASCHVGEQYF
TRBV5-1,TRBJ2-5,-,CASSGSTRQGALETQYF
TRBV4-1,TRBJ1-1,-,CASSYRTGRTFF
TRBV7-2,TRBJ1-2,-,CASSLEGTGIYGYTF
TRBV9,TRBJ2-3,once,CASSVVGRTTDTQYF
TRBV28,TRBJ1-1,few,CASSRRQGLNTEAFF
TRBV9,TRBJ2-3,-,CASSRDGTDTQYF
TRBV28,TRBJ2-3,-,CASKVAHFRWEKWNTQYF
TRBV18,TRBJ2-7,once,CASSPIRLAGRYEQYF
TRBV7-8,TRBJ2-7,-,CASSLGGTTSYEQYF
TRBV9,TRBJ2-1,-,CASSVGGTSGRVNEQFF
TRBV4-3,TRBJ2-2,-,CASSQDYEGQGSGELFF
TRBV9,TRBJ2-2,-,CASSAPRGRTNTGELFF
TRBV14,TRBJ2-1,-,CASSQEWGRHNEQFF
TRBV19,TRBJ2-4,-,CASSIQGLRGNIQYF
TRBV9,TRBJ2-5,-,CASSVGLRDVAGGRETQYF